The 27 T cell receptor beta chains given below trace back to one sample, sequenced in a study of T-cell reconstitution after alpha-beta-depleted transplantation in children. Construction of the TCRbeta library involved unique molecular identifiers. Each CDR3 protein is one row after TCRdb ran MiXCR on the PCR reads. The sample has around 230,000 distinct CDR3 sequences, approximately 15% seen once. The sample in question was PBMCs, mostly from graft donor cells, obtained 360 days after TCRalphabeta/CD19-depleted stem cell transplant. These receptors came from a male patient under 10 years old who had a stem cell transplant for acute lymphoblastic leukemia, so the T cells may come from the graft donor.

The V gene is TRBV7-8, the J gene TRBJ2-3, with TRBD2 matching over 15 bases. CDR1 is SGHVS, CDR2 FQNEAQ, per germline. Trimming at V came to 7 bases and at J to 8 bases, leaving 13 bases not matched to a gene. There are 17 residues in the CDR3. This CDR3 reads CASTELPGLAGGRTQYF. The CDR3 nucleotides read TGTGCCAGCACCGAACTCCCGGGACTAGCGGGAGGACGTACGCAGTATTTT.

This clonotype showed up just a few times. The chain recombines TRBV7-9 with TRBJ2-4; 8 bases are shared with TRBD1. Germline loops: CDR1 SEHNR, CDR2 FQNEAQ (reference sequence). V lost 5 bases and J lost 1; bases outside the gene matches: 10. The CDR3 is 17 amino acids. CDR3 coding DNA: TGTGCCAGCAGCCACGTCAGGGGGCTCTCGGCCAAAAACATTCAGTACTTC. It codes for CASSHVRGLSAKNIQYF.

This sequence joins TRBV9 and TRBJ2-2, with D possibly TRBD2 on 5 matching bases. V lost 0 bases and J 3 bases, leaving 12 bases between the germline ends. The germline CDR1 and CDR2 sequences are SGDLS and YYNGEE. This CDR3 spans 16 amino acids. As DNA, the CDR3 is TGTGCCAGCAGCGTAGGTGTAGTGAGGGACACCGGGGAGCTGTTTTTT. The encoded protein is CASSVGVVRDTGELFF.

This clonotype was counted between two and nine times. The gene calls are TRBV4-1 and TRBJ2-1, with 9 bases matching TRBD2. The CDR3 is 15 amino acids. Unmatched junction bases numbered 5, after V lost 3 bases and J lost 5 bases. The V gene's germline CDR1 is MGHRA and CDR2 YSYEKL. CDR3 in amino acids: CASSHRGLANNEQFF. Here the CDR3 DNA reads TGCGCCAGCAGCCATCGCGGACTAGCGAACAATGAGCAGTTCTTC.

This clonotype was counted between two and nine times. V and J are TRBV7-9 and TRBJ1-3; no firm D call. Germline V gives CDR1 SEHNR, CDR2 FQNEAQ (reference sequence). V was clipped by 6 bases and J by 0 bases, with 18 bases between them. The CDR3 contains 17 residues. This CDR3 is CASSEPPTPHSGNTIYF. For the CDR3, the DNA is TGTGCCAGCAGTGAACCCCCGACACCACACTCTGGAAACACCATATATTTT.

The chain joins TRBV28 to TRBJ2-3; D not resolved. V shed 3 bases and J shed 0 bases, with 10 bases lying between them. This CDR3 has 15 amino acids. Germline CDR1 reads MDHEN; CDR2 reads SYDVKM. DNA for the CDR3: TGTGCCAGCAGTTTGAAGGCTGGGAGCACAGATACGCAGTATTTT. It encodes CASSLKAGSTDTQYF.

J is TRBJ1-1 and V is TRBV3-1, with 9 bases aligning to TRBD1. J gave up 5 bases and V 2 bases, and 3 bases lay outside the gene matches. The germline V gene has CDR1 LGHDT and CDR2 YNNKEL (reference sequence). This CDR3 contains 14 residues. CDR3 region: CASSQRDRVTEAFF. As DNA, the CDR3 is TGTGCCAGCAGCCAAAGGGACAGGGTAACTGAAGCTTTCTTT.

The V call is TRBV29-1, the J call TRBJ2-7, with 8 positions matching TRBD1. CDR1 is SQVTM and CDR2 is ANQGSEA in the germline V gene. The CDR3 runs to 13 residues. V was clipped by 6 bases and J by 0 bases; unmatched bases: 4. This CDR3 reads CSVAGQASYEQYF. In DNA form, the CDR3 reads TGCAGCGTGGCGGGACAGGCCTCCTACGAGCAGTACTTC.

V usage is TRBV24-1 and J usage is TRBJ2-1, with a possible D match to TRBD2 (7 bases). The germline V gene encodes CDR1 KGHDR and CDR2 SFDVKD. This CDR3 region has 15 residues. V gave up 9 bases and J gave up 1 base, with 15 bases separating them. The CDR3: CATLGGGASYNEQFF. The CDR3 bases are TGTGCCACCTTGGGCGGGGGCGCATCCTACAATGAGCAGTTCTTC.

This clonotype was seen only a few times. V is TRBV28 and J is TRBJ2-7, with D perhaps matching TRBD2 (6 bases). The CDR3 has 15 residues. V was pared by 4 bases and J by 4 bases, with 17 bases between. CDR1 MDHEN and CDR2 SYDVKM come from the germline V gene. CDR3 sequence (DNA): TGTGCCAGCAGTTACCCCCCCCTAGGAGGGTACGAGCAGTACTTC. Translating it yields CASSYPPLGGYEQYF.

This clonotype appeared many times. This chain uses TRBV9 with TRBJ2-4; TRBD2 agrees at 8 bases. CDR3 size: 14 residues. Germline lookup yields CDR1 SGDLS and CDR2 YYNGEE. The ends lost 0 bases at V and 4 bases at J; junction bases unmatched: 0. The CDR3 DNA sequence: TGTGCCAGCAGCGTAGCTAGCGGGAAAAACATTCAGTACTTC. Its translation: CASSVASGKNIQYF.

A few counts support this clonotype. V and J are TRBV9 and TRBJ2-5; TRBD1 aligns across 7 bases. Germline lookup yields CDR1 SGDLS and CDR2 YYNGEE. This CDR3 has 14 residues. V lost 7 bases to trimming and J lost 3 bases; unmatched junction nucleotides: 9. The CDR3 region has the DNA TGTGCCAGCTCTTACAGGGACAGAAAAGAGACCCAGTACTTC. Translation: CASSYRDRKETQYF.

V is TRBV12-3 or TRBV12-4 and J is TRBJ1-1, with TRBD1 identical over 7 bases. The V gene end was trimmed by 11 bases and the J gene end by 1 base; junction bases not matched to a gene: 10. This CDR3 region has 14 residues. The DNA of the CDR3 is TGTGCCGCCAGACAGGGCCCCTCGAACACTGAAGCTTTCTTT. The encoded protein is CAARQGPSNTEAFF.

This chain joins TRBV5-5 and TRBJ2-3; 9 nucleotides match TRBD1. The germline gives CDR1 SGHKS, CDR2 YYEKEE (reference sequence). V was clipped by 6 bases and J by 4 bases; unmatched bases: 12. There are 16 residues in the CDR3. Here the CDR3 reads CASNQLRDRAADTQYF. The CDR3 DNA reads TGTGCCAGCAACCAGCTCCGGGACAGGGCTGCAGATACGCAGTATTTT.

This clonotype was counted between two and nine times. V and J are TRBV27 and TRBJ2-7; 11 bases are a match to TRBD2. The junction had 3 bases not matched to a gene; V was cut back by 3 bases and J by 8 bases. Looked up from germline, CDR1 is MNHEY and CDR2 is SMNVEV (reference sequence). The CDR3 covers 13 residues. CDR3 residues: CASSFASGRKQYF. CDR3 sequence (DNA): TGTGCCAGCAGTTTCGCTAGCGGGAGGAAGCAGTACTTC.

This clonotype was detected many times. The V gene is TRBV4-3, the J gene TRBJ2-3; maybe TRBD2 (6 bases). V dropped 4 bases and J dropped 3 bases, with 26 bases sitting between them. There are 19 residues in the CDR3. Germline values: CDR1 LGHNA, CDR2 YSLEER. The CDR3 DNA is TGCGCCAGCAGCCCAGAACGTCCGGGGGAGAGACTGGGGACAGATACGCAGTATTTT. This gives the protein CASSPERPGERLGTDTQYF.

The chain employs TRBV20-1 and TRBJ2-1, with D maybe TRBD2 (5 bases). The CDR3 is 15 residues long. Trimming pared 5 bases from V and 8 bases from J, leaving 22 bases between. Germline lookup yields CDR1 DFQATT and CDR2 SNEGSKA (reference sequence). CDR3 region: CSALTTGSQWDEQFF. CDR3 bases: TGCAGTGCTCTCACTACGGGGTCCCAATGGGATGAGCAGTTCTTC.

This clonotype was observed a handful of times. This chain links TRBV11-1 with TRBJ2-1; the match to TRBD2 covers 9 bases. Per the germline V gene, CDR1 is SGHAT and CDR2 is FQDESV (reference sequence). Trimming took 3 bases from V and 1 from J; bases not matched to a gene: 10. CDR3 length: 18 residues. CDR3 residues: CASSFGGGAFFSYNEQFF. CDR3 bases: TGTGCCAGCAGCTTCGGCGGGGGGGCCTTTTTTTCCTACAATGAGCAGTTCTTC.

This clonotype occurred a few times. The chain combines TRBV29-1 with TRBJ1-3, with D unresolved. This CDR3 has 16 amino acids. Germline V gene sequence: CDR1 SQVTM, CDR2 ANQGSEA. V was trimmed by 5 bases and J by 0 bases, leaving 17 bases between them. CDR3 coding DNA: TGCAGCGTTCTCACACGGACGGGGAGCTCTGGAAACACCATATATTTT. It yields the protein CSVLTRTGSSGNTIYF. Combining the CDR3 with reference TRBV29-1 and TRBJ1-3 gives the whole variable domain SAVISQKPSRDICQRGTSLTIQCQVDSQVTMMFWYRQQPGQSLTLIATANQGSEATYESGFVIDKFPISRPNLTFSTLTVSNMSPEDSSIYLCSVLTRTGSSGNTIYFGEGSWLTVV.

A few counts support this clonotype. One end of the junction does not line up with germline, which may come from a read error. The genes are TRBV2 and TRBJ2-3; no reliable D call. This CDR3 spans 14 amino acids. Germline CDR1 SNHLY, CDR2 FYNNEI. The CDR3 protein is CASTEGPPADTQYF. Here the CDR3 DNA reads TGTGCCAGCACTGAAGGGCCTCCCGCAGATACGCAGTATTTT.

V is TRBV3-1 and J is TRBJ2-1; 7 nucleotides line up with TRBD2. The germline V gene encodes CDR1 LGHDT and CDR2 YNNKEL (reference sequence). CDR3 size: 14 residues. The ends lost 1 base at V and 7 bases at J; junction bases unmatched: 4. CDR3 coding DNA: TGTGCCAGCAGCCAAGCGGCGGGAGTTAATGAGCAGTTCTTC. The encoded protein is CASSQAAGVNEQFF.

The CDR3 here is CSVEWGGGTEAFF. In DNA form, the CDR3 reads TGCAGCGTTGAATGGGGGGGTGGGACTGAAGCTTTCTTT. The chain links TRBV29-1 to TRBJ1-1; D is perhaps TRBD1 (5 bases). The germline V gene has CDR1 SQVTM and CDR2 ANQGSEA. CDR3 length: 13 amino acids. V lost 2 bases and J 5 bases, leaving 12 bases between the germline ends.

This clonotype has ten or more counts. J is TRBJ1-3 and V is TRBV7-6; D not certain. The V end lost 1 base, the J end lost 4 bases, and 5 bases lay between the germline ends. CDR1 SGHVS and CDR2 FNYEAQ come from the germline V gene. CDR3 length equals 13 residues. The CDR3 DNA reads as TGTGCCAGCAGCTTAGAAGGGGGAAACACCATATATTTT. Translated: CASSLEGGNTIYF.

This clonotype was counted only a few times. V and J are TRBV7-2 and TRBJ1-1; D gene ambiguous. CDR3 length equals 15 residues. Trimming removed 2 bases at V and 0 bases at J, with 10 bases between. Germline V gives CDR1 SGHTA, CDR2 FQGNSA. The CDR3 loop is CASSLFTGVNTEAFF. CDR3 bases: TGTGCCAGCAGCTTATTCACTGGGGTGAACACTGAAGCTTTCTTT.

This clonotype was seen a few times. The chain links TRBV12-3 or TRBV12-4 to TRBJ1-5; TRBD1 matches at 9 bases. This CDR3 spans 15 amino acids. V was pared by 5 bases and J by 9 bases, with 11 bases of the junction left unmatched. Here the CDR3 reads CASSLGTGTRPPQHF. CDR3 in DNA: TGTGCCAGCAGTCTAGGGACAGGGACCCGTCCGCCCCAGCATTTT.

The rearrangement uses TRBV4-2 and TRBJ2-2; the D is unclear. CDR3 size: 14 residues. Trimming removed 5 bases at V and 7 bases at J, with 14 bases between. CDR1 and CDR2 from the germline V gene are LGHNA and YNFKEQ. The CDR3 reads CASSEHQEVGELFF. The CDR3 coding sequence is TGTGCCAGCAGCGAACATCAGGAAGTCGGGGAGCTGTTTTTT.

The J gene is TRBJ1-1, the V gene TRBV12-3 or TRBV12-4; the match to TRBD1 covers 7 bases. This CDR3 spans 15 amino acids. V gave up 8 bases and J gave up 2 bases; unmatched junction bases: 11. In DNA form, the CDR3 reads TGTGCCAGCGCAAGCCGGGACAGTCGAAACACTGAAGCTTTCTTT. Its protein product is CASASRDSRNTEAFF.